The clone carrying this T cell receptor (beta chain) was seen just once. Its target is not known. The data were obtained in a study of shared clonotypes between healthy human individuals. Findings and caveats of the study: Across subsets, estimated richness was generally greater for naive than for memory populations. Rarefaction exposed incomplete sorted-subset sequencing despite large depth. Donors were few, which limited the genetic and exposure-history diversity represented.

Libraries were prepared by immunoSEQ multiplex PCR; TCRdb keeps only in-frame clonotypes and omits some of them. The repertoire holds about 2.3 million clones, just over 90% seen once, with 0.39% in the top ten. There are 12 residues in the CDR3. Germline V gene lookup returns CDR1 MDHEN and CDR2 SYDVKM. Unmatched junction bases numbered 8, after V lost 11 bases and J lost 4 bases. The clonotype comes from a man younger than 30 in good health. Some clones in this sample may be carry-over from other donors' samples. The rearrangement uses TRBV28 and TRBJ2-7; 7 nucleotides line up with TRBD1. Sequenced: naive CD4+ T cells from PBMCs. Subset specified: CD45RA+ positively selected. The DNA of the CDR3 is TGTGCCTCCGGGACAGCATTTTACGAGCAGTACTTC. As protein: CASGTAFYEQYF.